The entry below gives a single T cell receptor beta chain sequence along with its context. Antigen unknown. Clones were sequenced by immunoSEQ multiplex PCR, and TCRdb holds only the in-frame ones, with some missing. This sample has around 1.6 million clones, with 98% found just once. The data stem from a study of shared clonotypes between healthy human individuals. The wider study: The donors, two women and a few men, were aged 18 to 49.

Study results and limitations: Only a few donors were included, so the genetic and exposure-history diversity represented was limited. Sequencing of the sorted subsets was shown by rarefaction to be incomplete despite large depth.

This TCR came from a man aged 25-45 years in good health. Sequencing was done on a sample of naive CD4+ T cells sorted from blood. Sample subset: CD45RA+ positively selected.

The CDR3 is CASSLDAARATEQFF. CDR3 nucleotide sequence: TGTGCCAGCAGCTTAGATGCCGCTAGGGCGACTGAGCAGTTCTTC. The chain uses TRBV7-3 and TRBJ2-1; D is undetermined. The V end was cut by 2 bases, the J end by 9 bases, with 17 bases between. Germline V gene data show CDR1 as SGHTA and CDR2 as FQGTGA. The CDR3 is 15 amino acids.